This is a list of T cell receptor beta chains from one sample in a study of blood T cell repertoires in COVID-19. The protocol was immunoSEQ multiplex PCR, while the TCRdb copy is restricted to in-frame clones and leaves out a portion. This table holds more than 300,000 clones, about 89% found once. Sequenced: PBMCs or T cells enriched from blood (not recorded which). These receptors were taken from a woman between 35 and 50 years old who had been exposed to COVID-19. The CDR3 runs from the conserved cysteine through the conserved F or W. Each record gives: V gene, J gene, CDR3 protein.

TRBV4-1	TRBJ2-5	CASSQRTALGETQYF
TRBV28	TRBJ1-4	CASSQTGHNEKLFF
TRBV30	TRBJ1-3	CAWSLAHTVQTSGNTIYF
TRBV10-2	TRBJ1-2	CASKDGGYYGYTF
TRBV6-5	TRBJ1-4	CASRDGQSTNEKLFF
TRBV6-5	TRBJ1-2	CASSNIERMNGYTF
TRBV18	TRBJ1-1	CASSKTGDLIEAFF
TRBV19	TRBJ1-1	CASADREAFF
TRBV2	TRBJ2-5	CASKSGGGTGTQYF
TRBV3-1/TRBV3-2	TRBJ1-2	CASSRGLGGGYGYTF
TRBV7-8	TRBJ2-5	CASSLGRETQYF
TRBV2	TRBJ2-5	CASLKGLAGEETQYF
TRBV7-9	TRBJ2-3	CASSLRQGSTDTQYF
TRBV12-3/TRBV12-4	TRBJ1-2	CASSSSGYGYTF
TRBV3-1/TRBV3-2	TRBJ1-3	CASSLLQGGTFGNTIYF
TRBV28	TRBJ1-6	CASSLSLGNSPLHF
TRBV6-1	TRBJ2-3	CASSEVPGRNTQYF
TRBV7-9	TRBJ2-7	CASSGSLAANYEQYF
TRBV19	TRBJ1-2	CASSRDRDSYGYTF
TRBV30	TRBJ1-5	CAWSVLGTGYNQPQHF
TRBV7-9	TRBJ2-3	CASPPEDSDTQYF
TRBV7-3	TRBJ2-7	CASSLRSGTGLYEQYF
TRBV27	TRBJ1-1	CASSLRGRGNTEAFF
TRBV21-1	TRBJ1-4	CASGNRGLNEKLFF
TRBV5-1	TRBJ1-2	CASMRSGGNGYTF
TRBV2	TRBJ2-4	CASSFGTSGPNIQYF
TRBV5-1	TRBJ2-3	CASSFSAGGTDTQYF
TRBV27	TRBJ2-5	CASSLRQGETQYF
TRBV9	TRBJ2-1	CASSNRRTGAGSYNEQFF
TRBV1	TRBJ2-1	CTSSSEGGGAFCEQFF
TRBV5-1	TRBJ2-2	CASNIAGTGELFF
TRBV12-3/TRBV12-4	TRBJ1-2	CASSYRDTYGYTF
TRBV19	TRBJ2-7	CASSIGRIYEQYF
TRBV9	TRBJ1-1	CASSPTNLNTEAFF
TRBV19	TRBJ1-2	CASSTAGDGYTF
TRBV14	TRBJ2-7	CASSPLASGRPYEQYF
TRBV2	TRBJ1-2	CASSGTGYGYTF
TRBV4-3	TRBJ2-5	CASSQRLTQETQYF
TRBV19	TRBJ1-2	CASSDGNFYGYTF
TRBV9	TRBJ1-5	CASSAGVNQPQHF
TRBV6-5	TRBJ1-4	CASSMGQGLGEKLFF
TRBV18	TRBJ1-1	CASSPQGPYTEAFF
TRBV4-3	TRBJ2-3	CASSPHPAATSTDTQYF
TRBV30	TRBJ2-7	CAWSIPGTGAYEQYF
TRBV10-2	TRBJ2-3	CASSLDRGTDTQYF
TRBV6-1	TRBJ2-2	CASSEEGRGSGELFF
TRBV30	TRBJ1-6	CALKLGSPLHF
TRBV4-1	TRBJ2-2	CASSQISGLVWFGELFF
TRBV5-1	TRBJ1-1	CASSSGLMNTEAFF
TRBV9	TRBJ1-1	CASSVESGPRGNTEAFF
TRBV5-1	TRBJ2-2	CASSLVAGWTGELFF
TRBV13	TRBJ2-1	CASSPRGSYNEQFF
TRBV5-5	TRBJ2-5	CASSFSDSWETQYF
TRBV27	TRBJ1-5	CASSPTRDRVGNQPQHF
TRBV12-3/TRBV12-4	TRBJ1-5	CASSLNQPQHF